This T cell receptor beta chain was observed in a study of identical twins. Points on this clonotype: Its antigen remains unknown.

This CDR3 has 15 amino acids. Germline V CDR1 and CDR2: LGHNT, FRNRAP. The ends lost 4 bases at V and 7 bases at J; junction bases unmatched: 6. Every one of the donors was a healthy Caucasian. Using its own MiXCR run on the 5' RACE reads, TCRdb lists one record per CDR3 protein. The sample lists roughly 1,500,000 distinct CDR3 sequences, about 30% occurring once. Study-level points and caveats: Where out-of-frame alpha sequences were twin-shared, they showed excess low generation probability. The abundant beta clonotypes from cord blood had fewer insertions, and memory repertoires had none of this. Analyses based on zero insertions could be partly confounded by invariant MAIT and iNKT cells.

This sequence originates from a newborn girl in good health. The gene calls are TRBV12-5 and TRBJ2-1; TRBD2 matches 11 bases. Sequenced sample: cord blood. The DNA for the CDR3 is TGTGCTAGTGGTTCCGTAGCGGGGGGGTTAAATGAGCAGTTCTTC. Protein sequence: CASGSVAGGLNEQFF.